This passage covers 17 T cell receptor beta chains from one sample sequenced in a study of CD8 T cells in cerebrospinal fluid in Alzheimer's disease. TCRdb re-called the 10x single-cell sequencing reads, yielding one record per CDR3 amino acid sequence without DNA. The listing records approximately 800 distinct CDR3 sequences. The sequenced material came from cerebrospinal fluid. The receptors originated from a human donor with Parkinson's disease.

Measured by frequency, this clonotype is large (0.1 to 1%). The chain employs TRBV28 and TRBJ2-7. From germline, CDR1 is MDHEN and CDR2 SYDVKM. The length of the CDR3 is 15 residues. CDR3 amino acids: CASSLYAGSSYEQYF.

Frequency places this clonotype as medium-sized. CDR3 in amino acids: CASSGWDRVGYTF. The chain couples TRBV25-1 to TRBJ1-2; as DNA is missing, the TRBD1 call by TCRdb cannot be tested. The CDR3 extends over 13 amino acids. The germline gives CDR1 MGHDK, CDR2 SYGVNS.

The V gene is TRBV7-9, the J gene TRBJ2-4; the TCRdb D gene call, TRBD2, has no DNA to confirm it. CDR1 is SEHNR, CDR2 FQNEAQ, per germline (reference sequence). The CDR3 spans 18 residues. The CDR3 loop reads CASSLGTSGGALKNIQYF.

This clonotype shows up as medium-sized by frequency. This chain connects TRBV5-1 to TRBJ2-3; TCRdb selects TRBD1, and the lack of DNA leaves this call unchecked. From germline, CDR1 is SGHRS and CDR2 YFSETQ. The CDR3 is made up of 13 amino acids. The CDR3 spells CASSLGGLDTQYF.

By frequency, this clonotype registers medium-sized. The chain links TRBV6-1 to TRBJ1-5; the D gene TCRdb calls, TRBD1, cannot be checked with no DNA. The CDR3 has 17 residues. The germline V gene has CDR1 MNHNS and CDR2 SASEGT. The CDR3 loop reads CASSEVGGKTGGQPQHF.

Measured by frequency, this clonotype is medium-sized. The chain has TRBV10-2 and TRBJ1-2. Germline values: CDR1 WSHSY, CDR2 SAAADI. The CDR3 sequence is 13 residues long. CDR3 sequence: CASSEPNEYGYTF.

Frequency places this clonotype as large. J is TRBJ2-2 and V is TRBV2; TCRdb's D gene call, TRBD1, goes unchecked for lack of DNA. The CDR3 contains 15 residues. Germline V CDR1 and CDR2: SNHLY, FYNNEI. The chain's CDR3 is CASSEVTVNTGELFF.

Considering frequency, this clonotype is medium-sized. The chain recombines TRBV4-2 with TRBJ1-5. This CDR3 comprises 13 residues. The germline CDR1 and CDR2 sequences are LGHNA and YNFKEQ. The CDR3 loop reads CASSQDVGQPQHF.

By frequency, this clonotype registers medium-sized. The chain uses TRBV20-1 and TRBJ1-2; as DNA is missing, the TRBD1 call by TCRdb cannot be tested. CDR1 is DFQATT, CDR2 SNEGSKA, per germline (reference sequence). The CDR3 has 11 residues. CDR3 amino acids: CSSGTDYGYTF.

In terms of frequency, this clonotype is large. This chain connects TRBV6-1 to TRBJ1-4. The CDR3 sequence is 17 residues long. Germline-derived CDR1 and CDR2 are MNHNS and SASEGT. CDR3 loop: CASSEAPVVVANEKLFF.

Judged by frequency, this clonotype is large. This rearrangement joins TRBV20-1 to TRBJ2-1. Germline loops: CDR1 DFQATT, CDR2 SNEGSKA (reference sequence). The CDR3 consists of 14 residues. CDR3 in amino acids: CSARWWRSYNEQFF.

This clonotype is labeled medium-sized (0.01 to 0.1%) based on frequency. This rearrangement joins TRBV6-5 to TRBJ2-5. CDR1 and CDR2 from the germline V gene are MNHEY and SVGAGI. CDR3 length equals 12 residues. The CDR3 reads CASRADQETQYF.

This clonotype is medium-sized by frequency. J is TRBJ1-5 and V is TRBV29-1; TCRdb reports TRBD1, a call that lacks DNA to check it against. Germline lookup yields CDR1 SQVTM and CDR2 ANQGSEA. This CDR3 has 13 amino acids. This CDR3 is CSVQTGGDQPQHF.

This clonotype counts as large by frequency. This chain links TRBV13 with TRBJ1-6; the TCRdb call, TRBD1, lacks DNA for checking. Germline assignment: CDR1 PRHDT and CDR2 FYEKMQ (reference sequence). This CDR3 is 17 amino acids long. The CDR3 region is CASSSLMDAGQGSPLHF.

Its frequency marks this clonotype as medium-sized (0.01 to 0.1%). The chain uses TRBV3-1 and TRBJ2-7; TCRdb outputs TRBD1, but without DNA this stays unchecked. Per the germline V gene, CDR1 is LGHDT and CDR2 is YNNKEL (reference sequence). This CDR3 spans 13 amino acids. The CDR3 here is CASSPYRGGEQYF.

This clonotype shows up as medium-sized by frequency. The rearrangement links TRBV7-9 to TRBJ2-1; the TRBD1 assignment by TCRdb is unverifiable without DNA. The CDR3 length is 16 residues. The germline CDR1 and CDR2 sequences are SEHNR and FQNEAQ (reference sequence). The CDR3 sequence: CASSQTRTGEHNEQFF.

Frequency places this clonotype as large. The V gene is TRBV20-1, the J gene TRBJ2-1; there is no DNA to check the TCRdb D call of TRBD2. Germline assignment: CDR1 DFQATT and CDR2 SNEGSKA (reference sequence). This CDR3 region has 14 residues. The CDR3 protein is CSASEGLGYNEQFF.